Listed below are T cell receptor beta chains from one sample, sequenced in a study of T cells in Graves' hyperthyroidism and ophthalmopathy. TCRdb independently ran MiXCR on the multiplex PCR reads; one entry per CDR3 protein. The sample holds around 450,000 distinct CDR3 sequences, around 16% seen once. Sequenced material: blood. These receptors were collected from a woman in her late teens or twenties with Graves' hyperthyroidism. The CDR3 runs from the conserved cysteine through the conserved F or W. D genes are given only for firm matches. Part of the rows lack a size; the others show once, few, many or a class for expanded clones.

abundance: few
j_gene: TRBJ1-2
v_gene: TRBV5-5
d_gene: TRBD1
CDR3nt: TGTGCCAGCAGCCGAAGGGACAGGGGGGCCAGTAACTATGGCTACACCTTC
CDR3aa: CASSRRDRGASNYGYTF

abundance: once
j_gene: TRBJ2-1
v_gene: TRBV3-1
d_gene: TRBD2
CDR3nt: TGTGCCAGCAGCCAACTAGCGGGAGTAAATGAGCAGTTCTTC
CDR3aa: CASSQLAGVNEQFF

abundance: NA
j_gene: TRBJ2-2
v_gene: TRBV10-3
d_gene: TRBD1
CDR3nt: TGTGCCATCAGCCTACAGGGGGCGGACACCGGGGAGCTGTTTTTT
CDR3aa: CAISLQGADTGELFF

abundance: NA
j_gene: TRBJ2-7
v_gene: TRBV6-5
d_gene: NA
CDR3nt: TGTGCCGGCAGTTTCGGACGGAGCTCCTACGAGCAGTACTTC
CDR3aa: CAGSFGRSSYEQYF

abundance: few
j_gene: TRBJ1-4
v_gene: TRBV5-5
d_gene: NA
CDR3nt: TGTGCCAGCAGCGACGCTAGTATAATGTTGGAAAAACTGTTTTTT
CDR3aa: CASSDASIMLEKLFF

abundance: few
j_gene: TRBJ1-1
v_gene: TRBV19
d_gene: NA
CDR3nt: TGTGCCAGTAGTACTCGGGGTAGGGAAGCTTTCTTT
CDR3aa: CASSTRGREAFF

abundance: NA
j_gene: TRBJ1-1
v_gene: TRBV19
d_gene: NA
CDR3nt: TGTGCCAGTAGTGGGAACAGGCTTGGAAACACTGAAGCTTTCTTT
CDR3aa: CASSGNRLGNTEAFF

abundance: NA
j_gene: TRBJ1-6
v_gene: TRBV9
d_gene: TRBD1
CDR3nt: TGTGCCAGCAGCGTATCACAGGGGGGGTCACCCCTCCACTTT
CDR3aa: CASSVSQGGSPLHF

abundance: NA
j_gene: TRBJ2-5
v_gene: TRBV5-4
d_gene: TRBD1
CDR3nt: TGTGCCAGCAGCCCACCCACAGGGGGCCGAGAGACCCAGTACTTC
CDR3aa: CASSPPTGGRETQYF

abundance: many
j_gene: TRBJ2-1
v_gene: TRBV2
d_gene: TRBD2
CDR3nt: TGTGCCAGCGTAAGCGGGGGACCTAGCCCGAACAATGAGCAGTTCTTC
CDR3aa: CASVSGGPSPNNEQFF

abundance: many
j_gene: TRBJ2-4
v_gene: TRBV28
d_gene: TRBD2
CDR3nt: TGTGCCAGCAGTTTAGGGGGGGTCAAAAACATTCAGTACTTC
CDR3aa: CASSLGGVKNIQYF

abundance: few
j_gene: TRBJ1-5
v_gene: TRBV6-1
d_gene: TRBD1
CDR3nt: TGTGCCAGCAAGACCGGGACAGGGGTCCGCGCTTATAGCAATCAGCCCCAGCATTTT
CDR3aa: CASKTGTGVRAYSNQPQHF

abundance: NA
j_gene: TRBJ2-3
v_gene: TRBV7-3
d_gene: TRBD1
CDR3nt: TGTGCCAGCAGCTTTACCGGGACAGGGATTGATACGCAGTATTTT
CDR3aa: CASSFTGTGIDTQYF

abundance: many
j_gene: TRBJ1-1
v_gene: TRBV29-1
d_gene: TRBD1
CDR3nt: TGCAGCGTTGAAGATGGCGACAGGGGGCGTACTGAAGCTTTCTTT
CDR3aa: CSVEDGDRGRTEAFF

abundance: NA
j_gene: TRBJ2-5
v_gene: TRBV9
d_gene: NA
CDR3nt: TGTGCCAGCAGCGTAGTTGGGAGTTGGGGTGGGGAGACCCAGTACTTC
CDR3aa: CASSVVGSWGGETQYF

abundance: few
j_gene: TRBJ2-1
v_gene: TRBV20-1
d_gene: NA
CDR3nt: TGCAGTGCCTCCGGGACCAGCTCCTACAATGAGCAGTTCTTC
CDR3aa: CSASGTSSYNEQFF

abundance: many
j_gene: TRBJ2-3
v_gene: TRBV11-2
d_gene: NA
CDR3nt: TGTGCCAGCAGCTTCTCCCGGACAGGGTGGCGGGGGGATACGCAGTATTTT
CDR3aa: CASSFSRTGWRGDTQYF

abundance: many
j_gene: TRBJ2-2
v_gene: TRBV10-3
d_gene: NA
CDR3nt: TGTGCCATCAGTGTTCGGACCGGGGAGCTGTTTTTT
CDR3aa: CAISVRTGELFF

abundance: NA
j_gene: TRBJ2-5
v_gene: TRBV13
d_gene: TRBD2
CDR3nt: TGTGCCAGCAGAGTCACGGGGGGGGGAGCTCGGGAGACCCAGTACTTC
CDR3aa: CASRVTGGGARETQYF

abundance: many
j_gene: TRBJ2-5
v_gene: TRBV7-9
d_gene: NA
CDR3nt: TGTGCCAGCACCCTTAGCGCAAGGGGAGAAGAGACCCAGTACTTC
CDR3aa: CASTLSARGEETQYF

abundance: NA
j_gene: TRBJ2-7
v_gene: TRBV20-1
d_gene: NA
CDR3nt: TGCAGTGTCAGTAACGGCGGGCAGTACTTC
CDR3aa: CSVSNGGQYF

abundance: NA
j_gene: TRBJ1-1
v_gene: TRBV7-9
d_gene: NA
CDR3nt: TGTGCCAGCAGCTTTTTCAGTTCGGACACTGAAGCTTTCTTT
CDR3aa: CASSFFSSDTEAFF

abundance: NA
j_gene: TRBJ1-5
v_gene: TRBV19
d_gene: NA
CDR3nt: TGTGCCAGTAGTACAGGGGTTTCGGGCAATCAGCCCCAGCATTTT
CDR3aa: CASSTGVSGNQPQHF

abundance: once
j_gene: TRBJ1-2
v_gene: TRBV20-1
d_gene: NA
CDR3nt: TGCAGTGCGAGGGTAACTAACTATGGCTACACCTTC
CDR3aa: CSARVTNYGYTF

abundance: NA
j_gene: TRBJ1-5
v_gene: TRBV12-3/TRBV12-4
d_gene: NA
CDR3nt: TGTGCCAGCAGCTTAGATCGGTGGGAGCCCCAGCATTTT
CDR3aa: CASSLDRWEPQHF

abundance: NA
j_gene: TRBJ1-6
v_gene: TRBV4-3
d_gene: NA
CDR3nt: TGCGCCAGCAGCCAAGTATCTTCCAATTCACCCCTCCACTTT
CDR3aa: CASSQVSSNSPLHF

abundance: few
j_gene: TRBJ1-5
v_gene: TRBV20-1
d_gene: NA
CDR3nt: TGCAGTGCTACTGCCTACCAACTCGAGCATTTT
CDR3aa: CSATAYQLEHF

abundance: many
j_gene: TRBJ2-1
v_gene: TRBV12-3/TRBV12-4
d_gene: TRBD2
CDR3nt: TGTGCCAGCAGTCAGTCTAGCGGCCACTCCTACAATGAGCAGTTCTTC
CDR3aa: CASSQSSGHSYNEQFF

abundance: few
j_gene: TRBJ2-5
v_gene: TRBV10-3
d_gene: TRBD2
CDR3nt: TGTGCCATCAGTGAGTCAAAGCGGGGGGCGCACCCCGCCCAGTACTTC
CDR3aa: CAISESKRGAHPAQYF

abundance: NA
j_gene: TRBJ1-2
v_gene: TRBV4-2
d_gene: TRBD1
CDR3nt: TGTGCCAGCAGCCAAGTAGGGACAGATAACTATGGCTACACCTTC
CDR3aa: CASSQVGTDNYGYTF

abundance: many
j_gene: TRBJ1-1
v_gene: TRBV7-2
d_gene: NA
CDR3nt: TGTGCCAGCAGCATATCGGGTGGCGCTGAAGCTTTCTTT
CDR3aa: CASSISGGAEAFF

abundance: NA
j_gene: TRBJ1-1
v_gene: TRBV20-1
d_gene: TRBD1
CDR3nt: TGCAGTGCTAGTCCAGGGGGGCTGAACACTGAAGCTTTCTTT
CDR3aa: CSASPGGLNTEAFF

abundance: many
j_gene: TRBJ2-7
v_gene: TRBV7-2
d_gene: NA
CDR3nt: TGTGCCAGCAGCTTAGCGCTGAGGACAGCTCCGCCCCTGGAGCAGTACTTC
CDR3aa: CASSLALRTAPPLEQYF

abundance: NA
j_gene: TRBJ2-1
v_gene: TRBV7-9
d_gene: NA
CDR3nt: TGTGCCAGCAGCTTAGGGAGCGGTCACAATGAGCAGTTCTTC
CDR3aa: CASSLGSGHNEQFF

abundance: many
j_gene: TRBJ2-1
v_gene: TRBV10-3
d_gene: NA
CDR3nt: TGTGCCATCAGTGCAGCAAGATTCTCGGACAATGAGCAGTTCTTC
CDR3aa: CAISAARFSDNEQFF